This T cell receptor beta chain was observed in a study of vaccination and CD4 T cells after COVID-19. About the research overall: Cultures serving as controls received a peptide pool (CEFX or HIV-1 Nef) or no peptide.

This sample's treatment: approximately nine-day PBMC culture with coronavirus spike peptide pools or control peptides (ViraFEST assay). Once peptide pools had expanded antigen-specific T cells, ViraFEST sequenced TCRs. The authors replaced half the medium with fresh IL-2 medium on days 3 and 7. Investigators isolated CD4+ T cells by negative selection after approximately 11 days of culture. The CDR3 contains 13 residues. Trimming removed 1 base at V and 4 bases at J, with 5 bases between. Per germline, CDR1 MNHNS and CDR2 SASEGT. Sequenced with the Oncomine TCR Beta short-read assay was DNA taken from cultured CD4+ T cells. TCRdb re-derived calls from the PCR reads in MiXCR, one entry per CDR3 protein. The table has 8,500 to 14,000 distinct CDR3 sequences, around 60% seen once. Details on this clonotype: The antigen is undetermined.

The chain recombines TRBV6-1 with TRBJ1-5; the D is unclear. Here the sequenced sample was CD4+ T cells from blood, cultured in vitro, taken before SARS-CoV-2 vaccination. This clonotype was sampled from a human donor who had recovered from COVID-19. DNA of the CDR3: TGTGCCAGCAGTGAAGGGGGTAATCAGCCCCAGCATTTT. It specifies CASSEGGNQPQHF.